Ten or more counts support the clone carrying this T cell receptor (beta chain). One junction end does not reproduce the germline sequence, and a read error may be involved. The length of the CDR3 is 15 residues. A single record per CDR3 protein comes from TCRdb applying MiXCR to the 5' RACE reads. The table lists roughly 27,000 distinct CDR3 sequences, 4.2% of them singletons. The data stem from a study of early T cells in non-severe SARS-CoV-2 infection. The clonotype was recovered from an adult who was a healthcare worker with PCR-confirmed SARS-CoV-2 infection or an uninfected control (not recorded which). Sequences were obtained from whole blood. The chain employs TRBV12-3 or TRBV12-4 and TRBJ2-3; a weak D match, TRBD2 (6 bases). The CDR3, as DNA: TGTGCCAGCAGTTTCGTGGGAGGACATTTAGATACGCAGTCTTTT. It codes for CASSFVGGHLDTQSF.